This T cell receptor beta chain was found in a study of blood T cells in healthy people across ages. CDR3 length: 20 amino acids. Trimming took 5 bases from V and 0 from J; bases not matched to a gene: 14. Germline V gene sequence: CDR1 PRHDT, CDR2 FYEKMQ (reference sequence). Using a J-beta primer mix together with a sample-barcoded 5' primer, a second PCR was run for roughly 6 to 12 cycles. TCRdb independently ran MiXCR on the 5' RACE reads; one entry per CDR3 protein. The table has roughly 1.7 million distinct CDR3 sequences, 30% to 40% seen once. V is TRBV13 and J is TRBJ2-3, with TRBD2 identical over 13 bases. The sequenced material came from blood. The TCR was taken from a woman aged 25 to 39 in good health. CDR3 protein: CASSPTLTSGRPRSTDTQYF. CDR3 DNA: TGTGCCAGCAGCCCGACCCTGACTAGCGGGAGGCCCAGAAGCACAGATACGCAGTATTTT.